This entry lists 25 T cell receptor beta chains sequenced from one sample in a study of blood T cell repertoires in COVID-19. Using immunoSEQ multiplex PCR, the repertoire was profiled, and TCRdb retains in-frame clones only, with some absent. The table records fewer than 400,000 clones, more than 75% of them present only once. The sample comprised PBMCs or T cells enriched from blood (not recorded which). These receptor sequences come from a man younger than 40 who had recovered from COVID-19.

A single count supports this clone. The chain employs TRBV18 and TRBJ2-5, with 8 bases aligning to TRBD2. The germline V gene has CDR1 KGHSH and CDR2 LQKENI. V lost 0 bases and J lost 2; bases outside the gene matches: 5. The CDR3 spans 16 residues. The CDR3 sequence is CASSPPRGGYQETQYF. CDR3 DNA: TGTGCCAGCTCACCACCTCGCGGGGGGTATCAAGAGACCCAGTACTTC.

V is TRBV18 and J is TRBJ1-5; D ambiguous. Germline assignment: CDR1 KGHSH and CDR2 LQKENI. This CDR3 has 16 amino acids. V was pared by 2 bases and J by 0 bases, with 11 bases between. CDR3: CASSPTEAVSNQPQHF. CDR3 bases: TGTGCCAGCTCACCAACTGAGGCAGTTAGCAATCAGCCCCAGCATTTT. The variable domain in full, with the rest retrieved from reference TRBV18 and TRBJ1-5, is NAGVMQNPRHLVRRRGQEARLRCSPMKGHSHVYWYRQLPEEGLKFMVYLQKENIIDESGMPKERFSAEFPKEGPSILRIQQVVRGDSAAYFCASSPTEAVSNQPQHFGDGTRLSIL.

The chain employs TRBV27 and TRBJ2-7, with D maybe TRBD2 (6 bases). The CDR3 runs 16 residues. CDR1 MNHEY and CDR2 SMNVEV come from the germline V gene (reference sequence). V dropped 3 bases and J dropped 0 bases, with 15 bases sitting between them. The CDR3 DNA follows: TGTGCCAGCAGTTTCCCGGGACTCCATATCTCCTACGAGCAGTACTTC. Translated, it gives CASSFPGLHISYEQYF.

The chain joins TRBV6-5 to TRBJ1-5, with a possible D match to TRBD1 (5 bases). This CDR3 region has 12 residues. Germline loops: CDR1 MNHEY, CDR2 SVGAGI. The V gene lost 3 bases and the J gene lost 8 bases, with 8 bases spanning the gap. CDR3 protein: CASSYRGEPQHF. In DNA form, the CDR3 reads TGTGCCAGCAGTTATCGGGGGGAGCCCCAGCATTTT.

V is TRBV12-5 and J is TRBJ1-4, with D uncertain. The CDR3 runs to 10 residues. Looked up from germline, CDR1 is LGHNT and CDR2 is FRNRAP. The V and J ends lost 4 bases and 8 bases respectively, with 2 bases between them. CDR3 residues: CASGSEKLFF. The CDR3 DNA reads TGTGCTAGTGGTTCGGAAAAACTGTTTTTT.

The chain combines TRBV9 with TRBJ2-1; possibly TRBD1 for D (6 bases). With 0 bases removed from V and 4 bases from J, the gap between germline ends came to 14 bases. The CDR3 spans 16 residues. Germline V gene data show CDR1 as SGDLS and CDR2 as YYNGEE. CDR3 loop: CASSVVGAGAYNEQFF. In DNA form, the CDR3 reads TGTGCCAGCAGCGTAGTGGGTGCAGGGGCGTACAATGAGCAGTTCTTC.

The V and J genes are TRBV7-2 and TRBJ1-6; 7 bases align to TRBD1. The germline gives CDR1 SGHTA, CDR2 FQGNSA. The V segment lost 6 bases and the J segment 0 bases; nucleotides outside the gene matches: 8. This CDR3 contains 17 residues. CDR3 sequence reads: CASSKRWDSSYNSPLHF. CDR3 in DNA: TGTGCCAGCAGTAAACGATGGGACAGCTCCTATAATTCACCCCTCCACTTT.

The genes are TRBV6-1 and TRBJ2-7; TRBD1 might be the D (6 bases). CDR3 length: 13 amino acids. Germline V CDR1 and CDR2: MNHNS, SASEGT. Trimming stripped 2 bases from V and 7 bases from J, with 12 bases between. CDR3 sequence: CASSEPGRGEQYF. For the CDR3, the DNA is TGTGCCAGCAGTGAACCGGGTAGGGGGGAGCAGTACTTC.

CDR3 in DNA: TGTGCCAGTAGTCGACTGGAGAGCTCCTACGAGCAGTACTTC. This sequence encodes CASSRLESSYEQYF. The gene calls are TRBV19 and TRBJ2-7; D remains unclear. Trimming cost V 5 bases and J 0 bases, with 11 bases left between them. The CDR3 spans 14 residues. Germline CDR1 and CDR2: LNHDA and SQIVND (reference sequence).

The chain is built from TRBV19 and TRBJ2-3; perhaps TRBD2 as D (6 bases). The V end lost 6 bases, the J end lost 1 base, and 11 bases lay between the germline ends. This CDR3 spans 14 amino acids. Looked up from germline, CDR1 is LNHDA and CDR2 is SQIVND (reference sequence). Here the CDR3 DNA reads TGTGCCAGTAGGGGAGGTTGGGGCACAGATACGCAGTATTTT. This sequence encodes CASRGGWGTDTQYF.

The rearrangement joins TRBV7-2 to TRBJ2-7; unclear D gene. Trimming shortened V by 0 bases and J by 0 bases, and 6 bases separated the two germline ends. This CDR3 spans 14 amino acids. Germline V CDR1 and CDR2: SGHTA, FQGNSA. Here the CDR3 DNA reads TGTGCCAGCAGCTTAGCGGGCCCCTCCTACGAGCAGTACTTC. Protein: CASSLAGPSYEQYF.

The chain couples TRBV10-2 to TRBJ2-5, with a tentative D call TRBD2 (5 bases). The germline CDR1 and CDR2 sequences are WSHSY and SAAADI. The CDR3 is 13 amino acids. V lost 3 bases and J 3 bases, leaving 8 bases between the germline ends. DNA of the CDR3: TGCGCCAGCAGTGAATTCGGGAAAGAGACCCAGTACTTC. Residues: CASSEFGKETQYF.

This chain uses TRBV21-1 with TRBJ1-2; TRBD1 reflects the table's D call only, with no check against the DNA. TRBV21-1 is a listed pseudogene. This CDR3 contains 15 residues. The CDR3: CASRETGGLIYGYTF. In DNA, the CDR3 is TGTGCCAGCAGGGAGACAGGGGGCCTGATCTATGGCTACACCTTC.

V gene TRBV11-2 combines with J gene TRBJ1-1, with TRBD1 matching 9 bases. Germline V gene sequence: CDR1 SGHAT, CDR2 FQNNGV. Trimming took 5 bases from V and 10 from J; bases not matched to a gene: 5. The CDR3 loop spans 12 amino acids. The CDR3 spells CASSSSGQGAFF. CDR3 nucleotides: TGTGCCAGCAGCAGCTCGGGACAGGGAGCTTTCTTT.

This clone was seen only once. V gene TRBV5-1 combines with J gene TRBJ2-3; D remains unclear. There are 14 residues in the CDR3. Trimming stripped 5 bases from V and 1 base from J, with 11 bases between. CDR1 is SGHRS, CDR2 YFSETQ, per germline. CDR3 in DNA: TGCGCCAGCAGGCCCAGCGAGGGCACAGATACGCAGTATTTT. Protein product: CASRPSEGTDTQYF.

This chain's CDR3 is CASSLVAYEQYF. For the CDR3, the DNA is TGCGCCAGCAGCTTGGTCGCCTACGAGCAGTACTTC. V and J are TRBV5-1 and TRBJ2-7; D is undetermined. CDR3 size: 12 residues. With 0 bases removed from V and 2 bases from J, the gap between germline ends came to 3 bases. Germline V gene sequence: CDR1 SGHRS, CDR2 YFSETQ. The full variable domain, in which reference TRBV5-1 and TRBJ2-7 provide the parts outside the CDR3, is KAGVTQTPRYLIKTRGQQVTLSCSPISGHRSVSWYQQTPGQGLQFLFEYFSETQRNKGNFPGRFSGRQFSNSRSEMNVSTLELGDSALYLCASSLVAYEQYFGPGTRLTVT.

This rearrangement joins TRBV12-3 or TRBV12-4 to TRBJ1-2; possible D gene TRBD1, 5 bases. The length of the CDR3 is 13 residues. The V end lost 2 bases, the J end lost 8 bases, and 12 bases lay between the germline ends. DNA for the CDR3: TGTGCCAGCAGTTTATCAGGGTCAGGGGGCTACACCTTC. This encodes CASSLSGSGGYTF.

The chain carries TRBV2 and TRBJ2-5; TRBD2 might be the D (5 bases). The CDR3 is made up of 13 amino acids. Germline CDR1 reads SNHLY; CDR2 reads FYNNEI. V lost 1 base and J 9 bases, leaving 12 bases between the germline ends. CDR3 region: CASSEDGKEAQYF. DNA of the CDR3: TGTGCCAGCAGTGAAGACGGGAAGGAGGCCCAGTACTTC.

V is TRBV2 and J is TRBJ2-3; TRBD2 matches 15 bases. Germline loops: CDR1 SNHLY, CDR2 FYNNEI. The CDR3 is 18 residues long. V was pared by 7 bases and J by 6 bases, with 14 bases of the junction left unmatched. CDR3 amino acids: CASMDPGLAGGPADTQYF. In nucleotides, the CDR3 is TGTGCCAGCATGGACCCGGGACTAGCGGGGGGCCCAGCGGATACGCAGTATTTT.

This sequence joins TRBV7-2 and TRBJ2-7, with 9 bases fitting TRBD1. Losses at the gene ends were 2 bases for V and 7 bases for J; bases not matched to a gene: 6. CDR3 size: 14 residues. Germline V lookup: CDR1 SGHTA, CDR2 FQGNSA. This chain's CDR3 is CASSLQGQGGEQYF. CDR3 bases: TGTGCCAGCAGCTTACAGGGACAGGGAGGGGAGCAGTACTTC.

The CDR3 region has the DNA TGCGCCAGCGGAGAGCGGGTCCCTAGGCCAGATACGCAGTATTTT. As protein: CASGERVPRPDTQYF. The chain links TRBV10-2 to TRBJ2-3, with D possibly being TRBD2 (6 bases). V was shortened by 8 bases and J by 4 bases, with 19 bases between the two germline ends. CDR3 length: 15 residues. CDR1 WSHSY and CDR2 SAAADI come from the germline V gene.

V and J are TRBV5-1 and TRBJ1-4; perhaps TRBD1 as D (6 bases). The germline V and J ends were trimmed by 1 base and 5 bases, with 9 bases remaining between them. This CDR3 has 14 amino acids. Germline CDR1 is SGHRS and CDR2 is YFSETQ. CDR3 in DNA: TGCGCCAGCAGCTTGTCAGGGGAGAATGAAAAACTGTTTTTT. It specifies CASSLSGENEKLFF.

The chain uses TRBV7-9 and TRBJ2-2, with 8 nucleotides matching TRBD2. V trimming: 6 bases; J trimming: 4 bases; junction bases outside the gene matches: 10. Germline loops: CDR1 SEHNR, CDR2 FQNEAQ (reference sequence). The CDR3 has 16 residues. This CDR3 is CASRGPGLVITGELFF. CDR3 bases: TGTGCCAGCAGAGGTCCGGGACTAGTGATCACCGGGGAGCTGTTTTTT.

A single count supports this clone. One end of the junction is discordant with germline, which a read error may explain. The chain combines TRBV7-7 with TRBJ2-5, with 8 bases fitting TRBD1. Germline values: CDR1 SSHAT, CDR2 FNYEAQ (reference sequence). The length of the CDR3 is 16 residues. The CDR3, as DNA: TGTGCTAGCAGCGTAGGTGGAATACAGGGGGGAGAGACCCAGTACTTC. This sequence encodes CASSVGGIQGGETQYF.

The chain joins TRBV30 to TRBJ1-3, with D uncertain. This CDR3 is built from 13 residues. Trimming left V 4 bases short and J 0 bases short, with 7 bases between. CDR1 is GTSNPN and CDR2 is SVGIG in the germline V gene (reference sequence). The CDR3 spells CAWTRVSGNTIYF. In nucleotides, the CDR3 is TGTGCCTGGACGCGAGTCTCTGGAAACACCATATATTTT.